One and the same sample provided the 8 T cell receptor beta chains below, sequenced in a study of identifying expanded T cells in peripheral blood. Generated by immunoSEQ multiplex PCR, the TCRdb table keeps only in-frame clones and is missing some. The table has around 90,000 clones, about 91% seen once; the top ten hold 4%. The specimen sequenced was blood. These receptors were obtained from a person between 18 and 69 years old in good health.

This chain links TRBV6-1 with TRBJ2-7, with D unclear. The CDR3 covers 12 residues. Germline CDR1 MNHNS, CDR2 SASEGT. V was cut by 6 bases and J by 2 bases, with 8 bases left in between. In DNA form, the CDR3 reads TGTGCCAGCAGGCGGAGCACCTACGAGCAGTACTTC. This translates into CASRRSTYEQYF.

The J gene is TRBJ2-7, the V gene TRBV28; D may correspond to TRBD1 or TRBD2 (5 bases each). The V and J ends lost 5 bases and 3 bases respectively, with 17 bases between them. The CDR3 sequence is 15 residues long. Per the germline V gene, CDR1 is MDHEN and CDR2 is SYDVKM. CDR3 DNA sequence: TGTGCCAGCAGTGGGGCGGTGGACGGGGACTACGAGCAGTACTTC. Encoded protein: CASSGAVDGDYEQYF.

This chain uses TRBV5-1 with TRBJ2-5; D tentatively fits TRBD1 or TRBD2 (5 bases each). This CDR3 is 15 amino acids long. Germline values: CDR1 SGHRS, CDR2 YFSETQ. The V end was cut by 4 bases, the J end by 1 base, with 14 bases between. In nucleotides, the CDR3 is TGCGCCAGCAGCCGGGGACCGGGTGGCCAAGAGACCCAGTACTTC. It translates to CASSRGPGGQETQYF.

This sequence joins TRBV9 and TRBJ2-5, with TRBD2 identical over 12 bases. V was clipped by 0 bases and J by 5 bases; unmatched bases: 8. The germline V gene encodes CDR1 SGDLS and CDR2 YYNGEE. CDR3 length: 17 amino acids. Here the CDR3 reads CASSVGLRTSGKETQYF. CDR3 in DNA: TGTGCCAGCAGCGTAGGGTTAAGGACTAGCGGGAAGGAGACCCAGTACTTC.

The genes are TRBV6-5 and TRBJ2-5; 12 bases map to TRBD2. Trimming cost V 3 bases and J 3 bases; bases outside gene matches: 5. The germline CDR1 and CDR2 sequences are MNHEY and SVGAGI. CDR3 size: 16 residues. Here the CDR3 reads CASSYGLAGKEETQYF. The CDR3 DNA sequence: TGTGCCAGCAGTTATGGACTAGCGGGGAAGGAAGAGACCCAGTACTTC.

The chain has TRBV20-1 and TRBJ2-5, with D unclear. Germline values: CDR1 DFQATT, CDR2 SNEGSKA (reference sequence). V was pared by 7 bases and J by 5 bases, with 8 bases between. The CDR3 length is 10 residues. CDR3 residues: CSVVGETQYF. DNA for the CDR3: TGCAGTGTTGTGGGCGAGACCCAGTACTTC.

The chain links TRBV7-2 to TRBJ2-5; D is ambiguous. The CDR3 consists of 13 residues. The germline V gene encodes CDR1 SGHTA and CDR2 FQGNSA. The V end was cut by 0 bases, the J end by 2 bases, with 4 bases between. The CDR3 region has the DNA TGTGCCAGCAGCTTAGCGCGGCAAGAGACCCAGTACTTC. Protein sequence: CASSLARQETQYF.

DNA of the CDR3: TGTGCCTGGAGCAGACAGGTGGTGAACACTGAAGCTTTCTTT. It yields the protein CAWSRQVVNTEAFF. The genes are TRBV30 and TRBJ1-1, with D possibly matching TRBD1 (6 bases). This CDR3 comprises 14 residues. Looked up from germline, CDR1 is GTSNPN and CDR2 is SVGIG (reference sequence). V was clipped by 3 bases and J by 0 bases, with 11 bases between them.